This T cell receptor beta chain is from a study of identical twins. V lost 5 bases and J lost 4; bases outside the gene matches: 6. The CDR3 has 14 residues. Study conclusions and caveats: High-abundance cord blood beta clonotypes had fewer insertions; memory repertoires showed none.

TCRdb itself ran the 5' RACE reads through MiXCR, one entry per CDR3 protein. The sample records just over 500,000 distinct CDR3 sequences, 20% to 25% being singletons. This clonotype appeared a single time. As yet, its antigen is unknown. This sample was also put to use in a study of T cells expressing NK-cell markers. That work adds: Source material for TCR beta repertoires consisted of sorted CD3+CD56+NKG2C+, CD3+CD56+NKG2C- and CD3+CD56-NKG2C+ T cells. A few of the donors also had these clonotypes leading their CD3+CD56-NKG2C+ fraction.

The sequenced sample was CD4+ T cells sorted from blood. The genes are TRBV12-3 or TRBV12-4 and TRBJ1-1; 8 bases are shared with TRBD1. This sequence was found in a woman aged 18-29 years in good health. The CDR3 region has the DNA TGTGCCAGCAGTGATCGGACAGGGTCCACTGAAGCTTTCTTT. Amino acid sequence: CASSDRTGSTEAFF.